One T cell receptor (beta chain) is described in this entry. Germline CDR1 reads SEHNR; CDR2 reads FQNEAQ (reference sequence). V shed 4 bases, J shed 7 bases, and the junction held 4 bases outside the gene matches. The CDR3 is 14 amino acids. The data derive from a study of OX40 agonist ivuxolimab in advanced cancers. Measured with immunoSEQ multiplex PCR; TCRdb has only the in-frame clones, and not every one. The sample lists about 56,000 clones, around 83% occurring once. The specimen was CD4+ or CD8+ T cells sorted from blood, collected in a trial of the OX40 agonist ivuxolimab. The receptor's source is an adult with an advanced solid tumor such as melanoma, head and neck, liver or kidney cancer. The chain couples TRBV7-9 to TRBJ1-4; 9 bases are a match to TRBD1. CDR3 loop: CASSYTQGAEKLFF. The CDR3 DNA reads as TGTGCCAGCAGCTACACACAGGGGGCTGAAAAACTGTTTTTT.